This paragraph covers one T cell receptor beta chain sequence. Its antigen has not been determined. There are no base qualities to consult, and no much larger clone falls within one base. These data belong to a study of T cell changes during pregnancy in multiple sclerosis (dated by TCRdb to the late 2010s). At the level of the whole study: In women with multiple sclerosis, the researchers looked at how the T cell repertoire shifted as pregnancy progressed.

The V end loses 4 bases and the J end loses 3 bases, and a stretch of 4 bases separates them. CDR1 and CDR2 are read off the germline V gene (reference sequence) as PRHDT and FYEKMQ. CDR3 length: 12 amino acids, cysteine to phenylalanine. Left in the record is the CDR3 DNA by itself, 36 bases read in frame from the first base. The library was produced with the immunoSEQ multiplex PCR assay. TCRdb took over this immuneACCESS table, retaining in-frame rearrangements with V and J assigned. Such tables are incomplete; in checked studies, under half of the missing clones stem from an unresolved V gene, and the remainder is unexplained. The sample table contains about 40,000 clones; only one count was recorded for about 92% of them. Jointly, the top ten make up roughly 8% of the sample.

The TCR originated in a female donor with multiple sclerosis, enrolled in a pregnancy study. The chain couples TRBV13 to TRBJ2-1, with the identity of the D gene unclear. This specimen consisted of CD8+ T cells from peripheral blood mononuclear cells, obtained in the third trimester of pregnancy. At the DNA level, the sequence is TGTGCCAGCAGCTCGTACTACAATGAGCAGTTCTTC. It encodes CASSSYYNEQFF.